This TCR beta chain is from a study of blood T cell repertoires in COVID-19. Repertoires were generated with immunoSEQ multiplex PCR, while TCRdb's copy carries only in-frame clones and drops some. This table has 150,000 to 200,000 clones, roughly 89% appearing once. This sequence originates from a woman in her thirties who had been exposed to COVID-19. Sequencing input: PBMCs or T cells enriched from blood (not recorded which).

The CDR3 DNA is TGTGCCAGCAGTGTACAGGTTCGCTCTGAAGCTTTCTTT. Translation gives CASSVQVRSEAFF. The chain carries TRBV2 and TRBJ1-1, with D possibly being TRBD1 (5 bases). The germline CDR1 and CDR2 sequences are SNHLY and FYNNEI. The V end was cut by 4 bases, the J end by 6 bases, with 12 bases between. The CDR3 has 13 amino acids.